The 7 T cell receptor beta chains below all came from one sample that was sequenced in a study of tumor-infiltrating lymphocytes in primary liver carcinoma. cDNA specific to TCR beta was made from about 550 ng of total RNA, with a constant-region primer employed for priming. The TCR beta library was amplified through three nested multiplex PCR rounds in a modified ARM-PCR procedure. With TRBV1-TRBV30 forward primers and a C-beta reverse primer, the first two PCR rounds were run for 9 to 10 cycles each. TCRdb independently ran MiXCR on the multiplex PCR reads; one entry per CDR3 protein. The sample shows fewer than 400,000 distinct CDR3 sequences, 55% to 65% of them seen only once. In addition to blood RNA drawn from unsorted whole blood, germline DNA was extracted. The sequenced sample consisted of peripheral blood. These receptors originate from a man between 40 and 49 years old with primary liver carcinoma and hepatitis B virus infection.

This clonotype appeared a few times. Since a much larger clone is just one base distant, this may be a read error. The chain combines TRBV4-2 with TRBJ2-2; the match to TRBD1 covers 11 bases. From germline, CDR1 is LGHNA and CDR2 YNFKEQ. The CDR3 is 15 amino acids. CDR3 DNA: TGTGCCAACAGCCACCCTGGACAGGGGGCTGGGGAGCTGTTTTTT. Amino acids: CANSHPGQGAGELFF.

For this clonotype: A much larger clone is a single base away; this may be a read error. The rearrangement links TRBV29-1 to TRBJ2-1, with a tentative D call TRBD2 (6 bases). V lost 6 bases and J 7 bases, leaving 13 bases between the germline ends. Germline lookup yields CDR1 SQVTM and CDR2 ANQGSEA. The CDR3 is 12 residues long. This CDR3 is CSVGGKGNEQFF. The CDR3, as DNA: TGCAGCGTGGGGGGAAAGGGGAATGAGCAGTTCTTC.

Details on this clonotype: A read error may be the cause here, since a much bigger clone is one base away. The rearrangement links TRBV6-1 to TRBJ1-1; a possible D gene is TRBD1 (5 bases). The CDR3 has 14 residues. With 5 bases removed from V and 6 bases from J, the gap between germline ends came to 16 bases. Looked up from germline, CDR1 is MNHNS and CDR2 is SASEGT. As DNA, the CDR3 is TGTGCCAGCAGTTCCCAGGGCCGGGGGTCTGAAGCTTTCTTT. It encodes CASSSQGRGSEAFF.

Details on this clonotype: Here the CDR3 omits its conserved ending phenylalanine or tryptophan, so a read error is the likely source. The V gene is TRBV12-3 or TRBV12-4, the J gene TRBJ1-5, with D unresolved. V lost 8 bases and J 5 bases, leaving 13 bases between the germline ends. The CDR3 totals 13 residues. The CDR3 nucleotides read TGTGCCAGCGACTCAGGAGACCATCAGCCCCAGCATTCT. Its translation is CASDSGDHQPQHS.

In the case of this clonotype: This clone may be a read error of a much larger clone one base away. CDR3 sequence (DNA): TGTGCCAGCGCGAGGAGCAGTCAGCCCCAGCATTTT. Translating it yields CASARSSQPQHF. This chain uses TRBV28 with TRBJ1-5; D ambiguous. The V gene's germline CDR1 is MDHEN and CDR2 SYDVKM. The CDR3 runs to 12 residues. Looking up the rest from reference TRBV28 and TRBJ1-5 gives the full variable domain: DVKVTQSSRYLVKRTGEKVFLECVQDMDHENMFWYRQDPGLGLRLIYFSYDVKMKEKGDIPEGYSVSREKKERFSLILESASTNQTSMYLCASARSSQPQHFGDGTRLSIL.

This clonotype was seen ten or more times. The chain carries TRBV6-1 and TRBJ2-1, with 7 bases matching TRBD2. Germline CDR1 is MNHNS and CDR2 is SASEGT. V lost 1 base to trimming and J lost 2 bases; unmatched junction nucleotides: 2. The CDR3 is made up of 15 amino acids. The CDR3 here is CASSEGSGTYNEQFF. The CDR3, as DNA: TGTGCCAGCAGTGAAGGCAGCGGGACCTACAATGAGCAGTTCTTC.

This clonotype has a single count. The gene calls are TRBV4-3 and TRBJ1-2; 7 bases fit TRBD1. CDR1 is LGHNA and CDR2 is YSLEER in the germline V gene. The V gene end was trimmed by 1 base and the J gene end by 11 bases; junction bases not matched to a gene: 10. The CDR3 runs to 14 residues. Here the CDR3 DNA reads TGCGCCAGCAGCCAAGGCGGACAGGCCGGTGGATACACCTTC. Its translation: CASSQGGQAGGYTF.